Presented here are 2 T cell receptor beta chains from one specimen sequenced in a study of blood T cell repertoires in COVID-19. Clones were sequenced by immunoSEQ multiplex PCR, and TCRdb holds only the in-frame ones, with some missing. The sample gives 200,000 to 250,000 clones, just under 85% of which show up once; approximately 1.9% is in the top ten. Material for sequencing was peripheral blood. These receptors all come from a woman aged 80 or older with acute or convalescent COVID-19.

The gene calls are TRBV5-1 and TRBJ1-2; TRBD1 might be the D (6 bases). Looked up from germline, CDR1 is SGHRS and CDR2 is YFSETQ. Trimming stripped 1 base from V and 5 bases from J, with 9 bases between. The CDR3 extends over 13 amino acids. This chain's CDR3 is CASSLSGQYGYTF. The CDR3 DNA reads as TGCGCCAGCAGCTTGAGTGGACAGTATGGCTACACCTTC.

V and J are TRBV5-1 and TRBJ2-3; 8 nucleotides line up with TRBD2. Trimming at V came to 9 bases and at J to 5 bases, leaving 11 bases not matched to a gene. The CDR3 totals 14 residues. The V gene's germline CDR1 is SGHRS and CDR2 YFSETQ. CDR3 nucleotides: TGCGCCACAACCCGGAATAGCGGGGAAGATACGCAGTATTTT. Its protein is CATTRNSGEDTQYF.